This T cell receptor beta chain was sequenced for a study of T cells after yellow fever vaccination (dated by TCRdb to the late 2010s). Turning to the overall study: Libraries from fractions with low cell numbers were prepared with the SMART-Seq v4 Ultra Low Input RNA kit. The cohort comprised two healthy male donors, one aged 18 to 30 and one aged 30 to 40 years. Bulk TCR alpha and beta repertoires were sequenced longitudinally to track T-cell clones before and after primary and booster YFV17D yellow fever vaccination. Blood samples were taken at several timepoints before and after primary and secondary immunization, and bulk PBMC replicates and cell subsets were isolated.

What the authors observed across the whole study: Computational filtering was needed because FACS-sorted repertoires could contain abundant contaminating clonotypes from the bulk population. A small fraction of clonotypes appeared in both the CD4 and CD8 compartments, likely as a result of convergent recombination. Because only a couple of donors were included in the study, the extent to which the findings can be generalized is limited. Compared with the primary T-cell response, the secondary T-cell response was weaker but faster, peaking on day 5 rather than day 15. After the booster, most of the clones that had expanded following primary vaccination were detected again (around 97% of CD4 and around 88% of CD8), which suggests that memory was broadly maintained.

Regarding this clonotype: Its cognate antigen has yet to be identified. No base-level quality is on record; no much larger clone is a single base apart.

The CDR3 covers 15 residues, taking in both the cysteine and the phenylalanine. Left in the record is the CDR3 DNA by itself, 45 bases read in frame from the first base. Trimming takes 3 bases from V and 0 bases from J, and the germline ends sit 12 bases apart. In the germline V gene (reference sequence), CDR1 corresponds to DFQATT and CDR2 to SNEGSKA. Synthesis of TCR cDNA relied on 5'RACE template switching, a step that introduced a universal primer site along with unique molecular identifiers. cDNA synthesis was primed from both the TCR alpha and TCR beta constant segments. Library amplification involved two PCR steps, and the second step added sample barcodes and sequencing adapters. Sequencing of libraries was performed on Illumina HiSeq 2500 (2x100 bp) or NovaSeq (2x150 bp). Per the original workflow: MIGEC was used to demultiplex reads and collapse the reads into UMI consensus sequences, and MiXCR was used for V(D)J alignment. Vaccine-responding clonotypes were identified with edgeR using replicate PBMC samples, with FDR below 0.01 and a log2 fold change above 5 up to day 15 being required. Each bulk clonotype received a CD4 or CD8 identity based on whether the sequenced CD4 or CD8 repertoire contained that clonotype at higher abundance. Starting from the raw public reads, TCRdb applied fastp trimming at Q25, assembled clones with MiXCR and retained in-frame beta chains. CDR3 protein duplicates are merged, each entry listing the most common genes and DNA. The V and J calls were not made by the authors but by TCRdb's processing. The sample table records some 550,000 distinct CDR3 sequences; 15% to 20% of these occur just once. The ten largest clonotypes hold roughly an eighth of the sample.

Interpreted using the paper, the treatment or condition label stands for: live attenuated yellow fever vaccine strain. At each blood-draw timepoint, two biological replicates of bulk PBMCs were obtained. A standard Ficoll-Paque protocol was used to isolate PBMCs from peripheral blood. TriZol was used to extract RNA from bulk PBMCs, CD4 and CD8 fractions, and dextramer-positive and dextramer-negative fractions. The sample in question was PBMCs, obtained 15 days after the yellow fever booster vaccination. The sequence derives from a man younger than 40 who received the YFV17D yellow fever vaccine. The sequence joins TRBV20-1 to TRBJ2-1; matching of 5 bases hints at TRBD2 as the D gene. In nucleotides, the sequence is TGCAGTGCTAGGAAGGGCGGGCCCTCCTACAATGAGCAGTTCTTC. This gives the protein CSARKGGPSYNEQFF.